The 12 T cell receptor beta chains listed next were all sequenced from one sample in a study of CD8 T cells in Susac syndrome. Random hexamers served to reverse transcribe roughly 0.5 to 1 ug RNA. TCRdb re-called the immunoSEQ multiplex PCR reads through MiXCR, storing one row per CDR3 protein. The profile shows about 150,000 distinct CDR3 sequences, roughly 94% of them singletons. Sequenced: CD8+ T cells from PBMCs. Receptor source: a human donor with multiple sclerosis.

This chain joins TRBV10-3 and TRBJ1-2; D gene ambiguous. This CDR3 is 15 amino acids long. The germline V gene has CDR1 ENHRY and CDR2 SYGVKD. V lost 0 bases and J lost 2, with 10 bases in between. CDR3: CAISESISTNYGYTF. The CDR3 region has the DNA TGTGCCATCAGTGAGTCGATCTCGACCAACTATGGCTACACCTTC.

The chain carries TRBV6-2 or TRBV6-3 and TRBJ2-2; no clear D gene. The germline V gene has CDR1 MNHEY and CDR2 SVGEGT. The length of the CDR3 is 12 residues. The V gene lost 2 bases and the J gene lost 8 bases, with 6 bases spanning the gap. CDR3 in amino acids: CASSYPLGELFF. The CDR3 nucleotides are TGTGCCAGCAGTTACCCCTTGGGGGAGCTGTTTTTT.

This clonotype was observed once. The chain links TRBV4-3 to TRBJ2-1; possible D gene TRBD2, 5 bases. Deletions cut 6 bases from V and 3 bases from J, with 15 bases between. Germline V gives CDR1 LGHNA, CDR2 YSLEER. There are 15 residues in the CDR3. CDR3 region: CASSPQVGVYNEQFF. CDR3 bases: TGCGCCAGCAGTCCCCAGGTCGGGGTCTACAATGAGCAGTTCTTC.

The CDR3 nucleotides read TGCGCCAGCAGTCCAAACGATTATCAGCCCCAGCATTTT. Its protein is CASSPNDYQPQHF. J is TRBJ1-5 and V is TRBV23-1; no firm D call. TRBV23-1 qualifies as an ORF whose function is uncertain. The V end lost 4 bases, the J end lost 5 bases, and 9 bases lay between the germline ends. The CDR3 totals 13 residues.

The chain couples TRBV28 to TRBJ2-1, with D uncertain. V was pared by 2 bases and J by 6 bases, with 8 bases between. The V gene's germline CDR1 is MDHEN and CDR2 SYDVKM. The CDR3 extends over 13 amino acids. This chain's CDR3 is CASSLMQLNEQFF. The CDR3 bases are TGTGCCAGCAGTTTAATGCAGCTCAATGAGCAGTTCTTC.

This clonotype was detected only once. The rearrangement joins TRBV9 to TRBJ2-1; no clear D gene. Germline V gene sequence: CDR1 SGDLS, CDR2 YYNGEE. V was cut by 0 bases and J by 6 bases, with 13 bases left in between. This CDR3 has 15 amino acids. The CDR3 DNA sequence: TGTGCCAGCAGCGTAGGAGACTCTACTTTCAATGAGCAGTTCTTC. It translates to CASSVGDSTFNEQFF.

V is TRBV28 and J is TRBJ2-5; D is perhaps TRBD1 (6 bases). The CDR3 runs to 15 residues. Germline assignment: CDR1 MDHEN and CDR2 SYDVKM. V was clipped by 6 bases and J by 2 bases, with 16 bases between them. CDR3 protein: CASSFLGARQETQYF. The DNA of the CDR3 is TGTGCCAGCAGCTTCCTGGGGGCGCGGCAAGAGACCCAGTACTTC.

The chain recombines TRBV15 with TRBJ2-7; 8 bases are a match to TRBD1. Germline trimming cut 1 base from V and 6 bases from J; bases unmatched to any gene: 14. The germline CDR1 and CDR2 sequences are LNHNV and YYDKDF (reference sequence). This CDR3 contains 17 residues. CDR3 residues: CATSRGRLETGVPEQYF. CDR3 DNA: TGTGCCACCAGCAGAGGCCGGTTAGAGACAGGGGTTCCCGAGCAGTACTTC.

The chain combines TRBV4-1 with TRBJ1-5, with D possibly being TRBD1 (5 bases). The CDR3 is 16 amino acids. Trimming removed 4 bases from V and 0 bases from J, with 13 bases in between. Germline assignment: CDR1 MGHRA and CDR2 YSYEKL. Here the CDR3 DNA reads TGCGCCAGCAGCCCAGGGTCGATCCATAGCAATCAGCCCCAGCATTTT. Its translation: CASSPGSIHSNQPQHF.

CDR3 residues: CASSGRQGPPKNIQYF. Written as DNA, the CDR3 is TGTGCCAGCAGTGGGAGACAGGGACCCCCGAAAAACATTCAGTACTTC. This chain uses TRBV6-2 or TRBV6-3 with TRBJ2-4, with TRBD1 matching over 7 bases. This CDR3 is 16 amino acids long. V dropped 5 bases and J dropped 4; count of bases not matched to a gene: 11. Germline V gene data show CDR1 as MNHEY and CDR2 as SVGEGT.

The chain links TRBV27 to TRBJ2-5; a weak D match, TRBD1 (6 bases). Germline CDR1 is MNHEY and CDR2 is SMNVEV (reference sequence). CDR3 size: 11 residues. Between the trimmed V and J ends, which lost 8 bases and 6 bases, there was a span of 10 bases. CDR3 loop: CASLRGKTQYF. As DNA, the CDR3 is TGTGCCAGCCTAAGGGGGAAGACCCAGTACTTC.

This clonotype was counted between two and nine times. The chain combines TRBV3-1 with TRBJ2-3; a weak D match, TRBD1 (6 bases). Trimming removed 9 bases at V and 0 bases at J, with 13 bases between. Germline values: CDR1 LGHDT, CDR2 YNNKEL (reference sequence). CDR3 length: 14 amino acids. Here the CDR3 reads CASSRGGSTDTQYF. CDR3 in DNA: TGTGCCAGTTCCCGAGGGGGAAGCACAGATACGCAGTATTTT.